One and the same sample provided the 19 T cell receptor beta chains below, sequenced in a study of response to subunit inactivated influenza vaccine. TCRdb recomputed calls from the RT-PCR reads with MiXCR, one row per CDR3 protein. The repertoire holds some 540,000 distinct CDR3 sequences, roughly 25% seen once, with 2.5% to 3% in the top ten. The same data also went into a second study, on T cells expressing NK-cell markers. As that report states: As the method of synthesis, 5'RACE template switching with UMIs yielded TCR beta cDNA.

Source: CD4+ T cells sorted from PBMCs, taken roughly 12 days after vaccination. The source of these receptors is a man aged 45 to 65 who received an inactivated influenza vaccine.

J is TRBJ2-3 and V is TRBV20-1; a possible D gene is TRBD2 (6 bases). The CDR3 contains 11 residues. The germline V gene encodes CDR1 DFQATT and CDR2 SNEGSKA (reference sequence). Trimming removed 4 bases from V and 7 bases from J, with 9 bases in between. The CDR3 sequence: CSATGVNTQYF. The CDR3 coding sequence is TGCAGTGCTACGGGAGTAAATACGCAGTATTTT.

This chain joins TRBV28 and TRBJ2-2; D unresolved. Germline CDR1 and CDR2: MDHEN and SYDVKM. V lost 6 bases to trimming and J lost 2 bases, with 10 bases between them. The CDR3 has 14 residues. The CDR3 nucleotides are TGTGCCAGCAGGCCGCCGTTAAACACCGGGGAGCTGTTTTTT. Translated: CASRPPLNTGELFF.

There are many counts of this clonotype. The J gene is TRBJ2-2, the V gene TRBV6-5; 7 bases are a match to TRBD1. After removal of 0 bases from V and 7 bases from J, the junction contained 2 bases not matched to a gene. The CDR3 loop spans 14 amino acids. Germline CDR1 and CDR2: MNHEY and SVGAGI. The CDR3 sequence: CASSYSRDSGELFF. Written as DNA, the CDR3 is TGTGCCAGCAGTTACTCACGGGACAGCGGGGAGCTGTTTTTT.

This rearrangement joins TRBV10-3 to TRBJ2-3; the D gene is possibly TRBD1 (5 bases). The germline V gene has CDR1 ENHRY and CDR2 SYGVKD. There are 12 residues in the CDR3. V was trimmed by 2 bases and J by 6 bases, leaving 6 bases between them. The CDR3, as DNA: TGTGCCATCAGTGAGGCAGGGGATACGCAGTATTTT. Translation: CAISEAGDTQYF.

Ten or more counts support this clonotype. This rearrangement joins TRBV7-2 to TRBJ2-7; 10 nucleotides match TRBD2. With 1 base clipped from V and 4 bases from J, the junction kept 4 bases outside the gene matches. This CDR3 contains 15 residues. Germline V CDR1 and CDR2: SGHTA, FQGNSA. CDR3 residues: CASSLDSSGGYEQYF. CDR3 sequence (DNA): TGTGCCAGCAGCTTAGATTCTAGCGGGGGATACGAGCAGTACTTC.

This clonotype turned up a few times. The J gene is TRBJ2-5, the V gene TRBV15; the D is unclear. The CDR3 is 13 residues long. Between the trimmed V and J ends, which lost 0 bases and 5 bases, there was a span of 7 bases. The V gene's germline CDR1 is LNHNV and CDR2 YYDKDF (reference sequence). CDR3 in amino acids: CATSRDAAETQYF. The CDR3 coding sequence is TGTGCCACCAGCAGAGATGCCGCGGAGACCCAGTACTTC.

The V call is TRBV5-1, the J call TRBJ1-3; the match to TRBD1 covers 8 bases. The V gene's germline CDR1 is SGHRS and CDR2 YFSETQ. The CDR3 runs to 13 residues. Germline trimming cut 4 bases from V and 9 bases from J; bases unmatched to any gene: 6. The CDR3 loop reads CASSTSDRGTIYF. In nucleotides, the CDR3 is TGCGCCAGCAGCACGTCCGACAGGGGCACCATATATTTT.

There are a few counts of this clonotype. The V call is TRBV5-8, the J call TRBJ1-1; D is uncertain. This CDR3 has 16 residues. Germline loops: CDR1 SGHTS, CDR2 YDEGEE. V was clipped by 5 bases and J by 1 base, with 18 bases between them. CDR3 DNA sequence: TGTGCCAGCAGTCCGCGGACTGGGGTGGCGAACACTGAAGCTTTCTTT. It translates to CASSPRTGVANTEAFF.

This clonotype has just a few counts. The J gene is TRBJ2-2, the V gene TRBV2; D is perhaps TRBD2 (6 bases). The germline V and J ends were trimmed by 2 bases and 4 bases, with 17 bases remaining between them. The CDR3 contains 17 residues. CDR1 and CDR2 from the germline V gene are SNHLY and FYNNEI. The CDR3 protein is CASSELGRGRGTGELFF. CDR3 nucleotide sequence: TGTGCCAGCAGTGAATTGGGCCGTGGGCGGGGCACCGGGGAGCTGTTTTTT.

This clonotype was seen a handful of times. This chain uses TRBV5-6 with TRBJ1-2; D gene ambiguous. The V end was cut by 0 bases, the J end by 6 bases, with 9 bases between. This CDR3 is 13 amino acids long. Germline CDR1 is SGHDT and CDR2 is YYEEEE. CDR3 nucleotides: TGTGCCAGCAGCTTGGGGGGAAAGGATGGCTACACCTTC. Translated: CASSLGGKDGYTF.

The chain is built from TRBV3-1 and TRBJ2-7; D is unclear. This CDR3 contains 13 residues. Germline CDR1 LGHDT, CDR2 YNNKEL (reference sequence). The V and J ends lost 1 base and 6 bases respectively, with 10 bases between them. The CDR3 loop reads CASSQVQSGEQYF. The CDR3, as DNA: TGTGCCAGCAGCCAAGTACAGTCGGGCGAGCAGTACTTC.

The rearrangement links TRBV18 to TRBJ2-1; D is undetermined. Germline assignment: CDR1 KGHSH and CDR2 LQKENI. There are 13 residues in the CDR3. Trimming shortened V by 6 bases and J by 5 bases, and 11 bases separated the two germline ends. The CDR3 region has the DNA TGTGCCAGCTCTCCGATGACCGACAATGAGCAGTTCTTC. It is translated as CASSPMTDNEQFF. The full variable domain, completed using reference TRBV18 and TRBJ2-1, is NAGVMQNPRHLVRRRGQEARLRCSPMKGHSHVYWYRQLPEEGLKFMVYLQKENIIDESGMPKERFSAEFPKEGPSILRIQQVVRGDSAAYFCASSPMTDNEQFFGPGTRLTVL.

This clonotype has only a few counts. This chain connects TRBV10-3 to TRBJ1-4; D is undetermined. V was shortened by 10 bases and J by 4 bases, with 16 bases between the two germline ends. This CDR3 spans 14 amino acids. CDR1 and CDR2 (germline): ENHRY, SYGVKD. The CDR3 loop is CATKRDKNNEKLFF. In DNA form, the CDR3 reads TGTGCCACGAAACGCGACAAGAATAATGAAAAACTGTTTTTT.

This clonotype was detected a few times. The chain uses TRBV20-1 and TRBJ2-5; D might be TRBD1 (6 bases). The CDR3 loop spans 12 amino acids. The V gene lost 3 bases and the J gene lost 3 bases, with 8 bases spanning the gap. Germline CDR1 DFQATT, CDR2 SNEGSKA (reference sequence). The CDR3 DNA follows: TGCAGTGCTAGTACAGGGAAAGAGACCCAGTACTTC. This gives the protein CSASTGKETQYF.

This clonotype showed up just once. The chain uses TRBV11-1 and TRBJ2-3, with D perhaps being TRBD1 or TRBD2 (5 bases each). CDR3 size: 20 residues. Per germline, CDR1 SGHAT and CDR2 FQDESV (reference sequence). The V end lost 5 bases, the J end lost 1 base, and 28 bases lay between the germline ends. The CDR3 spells CASSTAGTEDVFQGTDTQYF. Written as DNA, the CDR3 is TGTGCCAGCAGCACAGCCGGGACCGAGGATGTCTTTCAGGGCACAGATACGCAGTATTTT.

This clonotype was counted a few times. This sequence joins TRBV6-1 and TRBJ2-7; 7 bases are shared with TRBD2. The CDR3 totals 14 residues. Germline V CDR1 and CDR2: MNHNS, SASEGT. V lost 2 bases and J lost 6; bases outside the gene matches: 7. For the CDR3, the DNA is TGTGCCAGCAGTGAACGGACTAGGGGAGGCGAGCAGTACTTC. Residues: CASSERTRGGEQYF.

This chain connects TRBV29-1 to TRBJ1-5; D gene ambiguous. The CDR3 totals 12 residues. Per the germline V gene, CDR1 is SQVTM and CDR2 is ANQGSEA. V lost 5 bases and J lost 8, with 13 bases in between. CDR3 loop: CSVRVGAEPQHF. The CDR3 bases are TGCAGCGTTCGTGTGGGTGCGGAGCCCCAGCATTTT.

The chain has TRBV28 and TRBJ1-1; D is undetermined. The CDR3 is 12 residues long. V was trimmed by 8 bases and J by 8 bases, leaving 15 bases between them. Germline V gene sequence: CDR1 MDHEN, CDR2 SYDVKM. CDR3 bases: TGTGCCAGCCAGGCAACGATTATAGAAGCTTTCTTT. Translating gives CASQATIIEAFF.

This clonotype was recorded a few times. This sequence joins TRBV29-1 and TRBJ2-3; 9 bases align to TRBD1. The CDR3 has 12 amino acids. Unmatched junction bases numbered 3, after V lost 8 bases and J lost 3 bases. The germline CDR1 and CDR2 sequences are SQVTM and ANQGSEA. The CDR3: CSTDRGTDTQYF. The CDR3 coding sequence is TGCAGCACAGACAGGGGGACAGATACGCAGTATTTT.